The next 9 T cell receptor beta chains were all read from a single sample in a study of blood T cell repertoires in COVID-19. Clones were read by immunoSEQ multiplex PCR, and TCRdb kept only the in-frame ones, dropping some. The sample holds about 26,000 clones, 90% seen once. The sample consisted of peripheral blood. The receptors derive from a man in his 70s with acute or convalescent COVID-19.

The V gene is TRBV4-1, the J gene TRBJ1-1; D uncertain. The germline gives CDR1 MGHRA, CDR2 YSYEKL. Trimming shortened V by 0 bases and J by 1 base, and 9 bases separated the two germline ends. The CDR3 runs 15 residues. CDR3 DNA: TGCGCCAGCAGCCAAGATCCCGCAGGGAACACTGAAGCTTTCTTT. As protein: CASSQDPAGNTEAFF.

This sequence joins TRBV7-6 and TRBJ2-3; TRBD2 agrees at 14 bases. The CDR3 length is 18 residues. In germline, CDR1 is SGHVS, CDR2 FNYEAQ. CDR3 coding DNA: TGTTCCCCGGGACTAGCGGGAGCGGGCTCCTCAAGCACAGATACGCAGTATTTT. Amino acids: CSPGLAGAGSSSTDTQYF.

This clone was seen only a few times. The chain combines TRBV27 with TRBJ2-2; 7 nucleotides agree with TRBD2. The CDR3 runs 13 residues. The trim removed 5 bases at V and 7 bases at J, leaving 4 bases unmatched. The germline CDR1 and CDR2 sequences are MNHEY and SMNVEV (reference sequence). As DNA, the CDR3 is TGTGCCAGCAGTCCTTGGACTAGCGGGGAGCTGTTTTTT. This sequence encodes CASSPWTSGELFF.

The chain uses TRBV12-3 or TRBV12-4 and TRBJ2-7; D remains ambiguous. The CDR3 runs to 13 residues. Trimming removed 0 bases from V and 4 bases from J, with 7 bases in between. The CDR3 DNA sequence: TGTGCCAGCAGTTTAGCAACATCTTACGAGCAGTACTTC. It translates to CASSLATSYEQYF.

The rearrangement joins TRBV28 to TRBJ1-2; 7 bases align to TRBD1. There are 16 residues in the CDR3. The germline CDR1 and CDR2 sequences are MDHEN and SYDVKM. V trimming: 1 base; J trimming: 4 bases; junction bases outside the gene matches: 9. CDR3 sequence (DNA): TGTGCCAGCAGTTTATCACCGCACAGGGGTCCCTATGGCTACACCTTC. This codes for CASSLSPHRGPYGYTF.

The chain has TRBV5-1 and TRBJ1-2, with 10 bases aligning to TRBD1. The germline CDR1 and CDR2 sequences are SGHRS and YFSETQ. The V gene end was trimmed by 6 bases and the J gene end by 1 base; junction bases not matched to a gene: 6. The CDR3 loop spans 15 amino acids. CDR3 sequence (DNA): TGCGCCAGCAAACAAGGACAGGGGGGTAACTATGGCTACACCTTC. This encodes CASKQGQGGNYGYTF.

This CDR3 is CASSARLATAEDTQYF. DNA for the CDR3: TGTGCCAGCAGCGCGCGACTAGCGACTGCAGAGGATACGCAGTATTTT. This chain uses TRBV9 with TRBJ2-3, with TRBD2 matching over 8 bases. Germline CDR1 SGDLS, CDR2 YYNGEE. The length of the CDR3 is 16 residues. V lost 3 bases to trimming and J lost 6 bases; unmatched junction nucleotides: 12.

This chain uses TRBV10-2 with TRBJ1-5; D might be TRBD1 (5 bases). Germline V gene sequence: CDR1 WSHSY, CDR2 SAAADI. This CDR3 spans 15 amino acids. Trimming took 2 bases from V and 2 from J, leaving 10 bases between them. The CDR3 nucleotides are TGCGCCAGCAGTGAGGGGGGGGTAGGCAATCAGCCCCAGCATTTT. This codes for CASSEGGVGNQPQHF.

The V gene is TRBV4-3, the J gene TRBJ2-3, with 11 positions matching TRBD2. V dropped 4 bases and J dropped 1; count of bases not matched to a gene: 4. The CDR3 covers 16 residues. Germline V gene lookup returns CDR1 LGHNA and CDR2 YSLEER. CDR3 sequence (DNA): TGCGCCAGCAGCCGCCTACTAGCGGGAGGCACAGATACGCAGTATTTT. Its protein is CASSRLLAGGTDTQYF.